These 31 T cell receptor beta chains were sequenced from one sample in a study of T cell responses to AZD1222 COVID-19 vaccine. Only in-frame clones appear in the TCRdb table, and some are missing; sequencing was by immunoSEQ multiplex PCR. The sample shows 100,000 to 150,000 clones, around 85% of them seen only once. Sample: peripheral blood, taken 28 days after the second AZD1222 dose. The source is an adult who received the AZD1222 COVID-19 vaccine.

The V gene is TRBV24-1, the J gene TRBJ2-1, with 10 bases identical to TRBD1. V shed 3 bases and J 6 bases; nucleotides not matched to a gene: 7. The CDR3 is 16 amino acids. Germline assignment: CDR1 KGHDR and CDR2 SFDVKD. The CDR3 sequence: CATSDEGTGVFNEQFF. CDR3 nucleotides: TGTGCCACCAGTGATGAGGGGACAGGGGTTTTCAATGAGCAGTTCTTC.

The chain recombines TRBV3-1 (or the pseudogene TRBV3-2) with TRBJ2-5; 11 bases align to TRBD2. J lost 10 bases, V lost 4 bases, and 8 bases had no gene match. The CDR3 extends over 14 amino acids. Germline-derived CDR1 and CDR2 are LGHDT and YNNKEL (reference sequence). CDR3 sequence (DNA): TGTGCCAGCAGCCTACTAGCGGGGGTAGGGGACCAGTACTTC. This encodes CASSLLAGVGDQYF.

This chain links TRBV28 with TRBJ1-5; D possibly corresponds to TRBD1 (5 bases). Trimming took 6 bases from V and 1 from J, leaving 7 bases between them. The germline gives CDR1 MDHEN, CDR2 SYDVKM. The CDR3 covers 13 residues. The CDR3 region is CASRGDSNQPQHF. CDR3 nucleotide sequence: TGTGCCAGCAGGGGGGACAGCAATCAGCCCCAGCATTTT.

The DNA of the CDR3 is TGTGCCAGCGGGGGGCGAGGGCAAGGTGAAAAACTGTTTTTT. Amino acids: CASGGRGQGEKLFF. This chain links TRBV2 with TRBJ1-4; the D gene is possibly TRBD1 (6 bases). Germline V gene data show CDR1 as SNHLY and CDR2 as FYNNEI. The V and J ends lost 8 bases and 7 bases respectively, with 17 bases between them. This CDR3 has 14 residues.

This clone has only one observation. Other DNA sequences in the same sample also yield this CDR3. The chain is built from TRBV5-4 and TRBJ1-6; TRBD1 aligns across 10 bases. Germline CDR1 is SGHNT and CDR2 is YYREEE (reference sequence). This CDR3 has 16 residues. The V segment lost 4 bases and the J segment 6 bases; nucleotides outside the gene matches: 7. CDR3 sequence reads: CASSGGDRGINSPLHF. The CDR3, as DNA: TGTGCCAGCAGCGGGGGGGACAGGGGCATTAATTCACCCCTCCACTTT.

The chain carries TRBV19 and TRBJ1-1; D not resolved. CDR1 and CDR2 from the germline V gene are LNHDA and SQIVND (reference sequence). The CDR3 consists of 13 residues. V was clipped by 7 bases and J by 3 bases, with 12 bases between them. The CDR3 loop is CASTRTVDTEAFF. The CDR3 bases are TGTGCCAGTACCAGGACTGTTGACACTGAAGCTTTCTTT.

CDR3 residues: CASSQTDQPQHF. The CDR3 nucleotides are TGTGCCAGTAGTCAAACAGATCAGCCCCAGCATTTT. The chain links TRBV19 to TRBJ1-5; D is unresolved. Trimming stripped 5 bases from V and 5 bases from J, with 7 bases between. CDR3 length: 12 residues. The germline gives CDR1 LNHDA, CDR2 SQIVND (reference sequence).

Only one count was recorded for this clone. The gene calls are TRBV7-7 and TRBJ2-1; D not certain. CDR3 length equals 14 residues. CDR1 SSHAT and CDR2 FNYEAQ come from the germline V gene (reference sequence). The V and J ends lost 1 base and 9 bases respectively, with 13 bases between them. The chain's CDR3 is CASSLGGENFEQFF. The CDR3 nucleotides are TGTGCCAGCAGCTTAGGCGGAGAGAATTTTGAGCAGTTCTTC.

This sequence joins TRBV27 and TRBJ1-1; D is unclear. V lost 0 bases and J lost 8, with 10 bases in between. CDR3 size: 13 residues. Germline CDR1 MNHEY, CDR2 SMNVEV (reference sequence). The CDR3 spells CASSLSTGREAFF. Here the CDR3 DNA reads TGTGCCAGCAGTTTATCGACCGGGAGGGAAGCTTTCTTT.

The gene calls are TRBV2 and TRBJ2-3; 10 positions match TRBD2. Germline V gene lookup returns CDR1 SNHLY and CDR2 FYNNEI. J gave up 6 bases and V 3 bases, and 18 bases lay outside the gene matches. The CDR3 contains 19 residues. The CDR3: CASSDPLSGGAFSPDTQYF. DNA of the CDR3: TGTGCCAGCAGTGACCCACTAAGCGGGGGGGCCTTTTCTCCCGATACGCAGTATTTT.

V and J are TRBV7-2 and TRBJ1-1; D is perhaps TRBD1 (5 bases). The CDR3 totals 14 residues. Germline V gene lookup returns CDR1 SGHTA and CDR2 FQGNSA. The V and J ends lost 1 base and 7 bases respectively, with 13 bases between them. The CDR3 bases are TGTGCCAGCAGCTTAGTGGGGGGGGGACTTGAAGCTTTCTTT. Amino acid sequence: CASSLVGGGLEAFF.

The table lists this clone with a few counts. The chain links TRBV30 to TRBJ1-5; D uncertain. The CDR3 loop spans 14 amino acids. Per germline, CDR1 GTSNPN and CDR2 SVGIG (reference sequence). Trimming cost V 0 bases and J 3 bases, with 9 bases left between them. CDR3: CAWSVGQVNQPQHF. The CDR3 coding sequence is TGTGCCTGGAGTGTTGGGCAGGTCAATCAGCCCCAGCATTTT. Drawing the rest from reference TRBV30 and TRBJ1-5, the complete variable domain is SQTIHQWPATLVQPVGSPLSLECTVEGTSNPNLYWYRQAAGRGLQLLFYSVGIGQISSEVPQNLSASRPQDRQFILSSKKLLLSDSGFYLCAWSVGQVNQPQHFGDGTRLSIL.

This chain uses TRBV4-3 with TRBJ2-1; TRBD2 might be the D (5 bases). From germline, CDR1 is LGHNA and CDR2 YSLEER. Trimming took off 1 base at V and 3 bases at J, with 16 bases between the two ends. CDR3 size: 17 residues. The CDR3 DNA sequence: TGCGCCAGCAGCCAAGGTTCTTACGGGGAGATCTACAATGAGCAGTTCTTC. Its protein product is CASSQGSYGEIYNEQFF.

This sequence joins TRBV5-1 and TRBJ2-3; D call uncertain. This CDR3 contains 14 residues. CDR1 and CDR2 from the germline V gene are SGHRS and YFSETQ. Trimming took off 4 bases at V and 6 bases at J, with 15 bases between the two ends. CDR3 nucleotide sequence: TGCGCCAGCAGCAATGGGTACGACGGGGATACGCAGTATTTT. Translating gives CASSNGYDGDTQYF.

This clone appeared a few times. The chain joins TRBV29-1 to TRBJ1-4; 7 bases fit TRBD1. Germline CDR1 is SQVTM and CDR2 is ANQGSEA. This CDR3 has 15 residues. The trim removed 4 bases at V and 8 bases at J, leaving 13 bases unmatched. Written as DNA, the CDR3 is TGCAGCGTTGGGTTTCAGGGGGAAGTTCGGGAAAAACTGTTTTTT. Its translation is CSVGFQGEVREKLFF.

CDR3 nucleotides: TGTGCCAGCAGCTTGGGACTAGCGGCGAGTCGCACAGATACGCAGTATTTT. The encoded protein is CASSLGLAASRTDTQYF. The J gene is TRBJ2-3, the V gene TRBV5-6, with 9 bases matching TRBD2. Germline trimming cut 0 bases from V and 1 base from J; bases unmatched to any gene: 6. The germline gives CDR1 SGHDT, CDR2 YYEEEE. The CDR3 covers 17 residues.

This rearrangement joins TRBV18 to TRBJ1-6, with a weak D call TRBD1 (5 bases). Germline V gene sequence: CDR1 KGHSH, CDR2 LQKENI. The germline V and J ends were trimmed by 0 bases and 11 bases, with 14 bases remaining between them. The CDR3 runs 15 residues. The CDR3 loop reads CASSPPGQENPPLHF. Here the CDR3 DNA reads TGTGCCAGCTCACCACCGGGGCAGGAAAATCCACCCCTCCACTTT.

The CDR3 is CVRSSEGLGNTIYF. DNA of the CDR3: TGTGTCAGAAGTTCGGAGGGGTTAGGAAACACCATATATTTT. The gene calls are TRBV7-5 and TRBJ1-3. TRBV7-5 is flagged as a pseudogene. This CDR3 has 14 residues.

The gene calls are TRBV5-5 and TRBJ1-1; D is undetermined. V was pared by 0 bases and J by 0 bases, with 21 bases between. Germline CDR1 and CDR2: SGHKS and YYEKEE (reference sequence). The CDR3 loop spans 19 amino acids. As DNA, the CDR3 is TGTGCCAGCAGCTTGGATATAGGAACCGTCGGCCGGATGAACACTGAAGCTTTCTTT. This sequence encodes CASSLDIGTVGRMNTEAFF.

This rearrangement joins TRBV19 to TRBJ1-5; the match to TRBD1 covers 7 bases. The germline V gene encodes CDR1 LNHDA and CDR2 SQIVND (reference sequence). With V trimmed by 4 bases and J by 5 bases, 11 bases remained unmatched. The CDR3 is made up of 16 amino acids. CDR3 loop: CASSTTGRWIYQPQHF. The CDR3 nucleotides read TGTGCCAGTAGTACGACAGGGCGATGGATCTATCAGCCCCAGCATTTT.

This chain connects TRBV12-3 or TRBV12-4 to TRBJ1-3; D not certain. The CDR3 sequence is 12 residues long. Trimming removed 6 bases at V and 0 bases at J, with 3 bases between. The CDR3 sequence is CASSPSGNTIYF. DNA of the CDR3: TGTGCCAGCAGCCCCTCTGGAAACACCATATATTTT.

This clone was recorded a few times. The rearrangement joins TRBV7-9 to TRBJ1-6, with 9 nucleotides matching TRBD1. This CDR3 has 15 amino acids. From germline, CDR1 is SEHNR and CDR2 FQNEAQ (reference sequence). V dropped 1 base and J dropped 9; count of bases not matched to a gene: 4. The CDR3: CASSLEGTGTSPLHF. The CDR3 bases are TGTGCCAGCAGCTTAGAGGGGACAGGGACTTCACCCCTCCACTTT.

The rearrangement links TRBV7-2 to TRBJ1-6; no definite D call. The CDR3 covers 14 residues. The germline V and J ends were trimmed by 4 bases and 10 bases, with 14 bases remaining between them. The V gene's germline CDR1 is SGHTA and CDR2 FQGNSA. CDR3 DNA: TGTGCCAGCAGCTCCCGGTCTTTAGTATCACCCCTCCACTTT. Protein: CASSSRSLVSPLHF.

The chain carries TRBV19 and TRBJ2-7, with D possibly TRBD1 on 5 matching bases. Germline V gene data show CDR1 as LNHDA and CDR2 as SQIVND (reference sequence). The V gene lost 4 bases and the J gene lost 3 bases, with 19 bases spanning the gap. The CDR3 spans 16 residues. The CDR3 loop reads CASSTKPQGWVYEQYF. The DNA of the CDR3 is TGTGCCAGTAGTACCAAACCCCAGGGTTGGGTCTACGAGCAGTACTTC.

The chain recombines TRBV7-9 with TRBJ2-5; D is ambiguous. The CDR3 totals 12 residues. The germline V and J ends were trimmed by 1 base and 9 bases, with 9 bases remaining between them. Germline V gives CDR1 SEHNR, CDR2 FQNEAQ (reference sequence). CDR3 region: CASSLELGAQYF. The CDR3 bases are TGTGCCAGCAGCTTAGAGTTAGGCGCCCAGTACTTC.

The CDR3 sequence is CASSGPDRTNSNQPQHF. In nucleotides, the CDR3 is TGTGCCAGTAGTGGTCCGGACCGGACGAATAGCAATCAGCCCCAGCATTTT. The genes are TRBV19 and TRBJ1-5; D gene uncertain. CDR3 length: 17 amino acids. The V gene's germline CDR1 is LNHDA and CDR2 SQIVND (reference sequence). V dropped 5 bases and J dropped 0 bases, with 17 bases sitting between them.

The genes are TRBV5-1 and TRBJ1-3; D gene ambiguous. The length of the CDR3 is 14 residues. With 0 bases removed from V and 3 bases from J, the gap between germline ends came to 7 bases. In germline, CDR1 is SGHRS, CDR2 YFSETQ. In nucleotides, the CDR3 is TGCGCCAGCAGCTTGGCGGGTTATGGAAACACCATATATTTT. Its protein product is CASSLAGYGNTIYF.

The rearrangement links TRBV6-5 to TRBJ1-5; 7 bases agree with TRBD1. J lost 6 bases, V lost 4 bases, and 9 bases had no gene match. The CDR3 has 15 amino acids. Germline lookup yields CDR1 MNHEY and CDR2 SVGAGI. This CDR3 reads CASSSPTGESQPQHF. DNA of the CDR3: TGTGCCAGCAGTTCGCCAACAGGGGAGAGTCAGCCCCAGCATTTT.

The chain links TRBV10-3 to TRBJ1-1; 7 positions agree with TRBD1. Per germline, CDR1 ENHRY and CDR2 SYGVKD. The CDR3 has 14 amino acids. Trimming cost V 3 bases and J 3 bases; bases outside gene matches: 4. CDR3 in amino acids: CAISDAGGDTEAFF. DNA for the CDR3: TGTGCCATCAGTGATGCAGGGGGGGACACTGAAGCTTTCTTT.

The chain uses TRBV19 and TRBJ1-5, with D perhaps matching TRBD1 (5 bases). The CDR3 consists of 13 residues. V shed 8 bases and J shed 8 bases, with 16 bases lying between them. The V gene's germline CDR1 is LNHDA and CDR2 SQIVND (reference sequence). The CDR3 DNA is TGTGCCAGTCGGGACCGTGGAGTTGAGCCCCAGCATTTT. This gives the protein CASRDRGVEPQHF. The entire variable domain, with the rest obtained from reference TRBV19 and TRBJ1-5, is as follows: DGGITQSPKYLFRKEGQNVTLSCEQNLNHDAMYWYRQDPGQGLRLIYYSQIVNDFQKGDIAEGYSVSREKKESFPLTVTSAQKNPTAFYLCASRDRGVEPQHFGDGTRLSIL.

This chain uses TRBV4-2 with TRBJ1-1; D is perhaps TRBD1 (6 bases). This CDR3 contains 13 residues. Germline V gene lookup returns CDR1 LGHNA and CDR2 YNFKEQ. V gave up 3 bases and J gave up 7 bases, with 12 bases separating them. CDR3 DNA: TGTGCCAGCAGCCAGCCGGGACAAAGTGAAGCTTTCTTT. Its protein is CASSQPGQSEAFF.